Below are 18 T cell receptor beta chains sequenced from a single sample in a study of blood T cell repertoires in COVID-19. Some clones are missing from TCRdb's copy, which holds only in-frame ones; the method was immunoSEQ multiplex PCR. Of some 400,000 clones detected, approximately 89% appear once; the ten largest clones hold more than 0.85%. Sample: PBMCs or T cells enriched from blood (not recorded which). The receptors originated from a woman between 35 and 50 years old who had been exposed to COVID-19.

The chain carries TRBV7-9 and TRBJ2-1; 8 nucleotides line up with TRBD2. The CDR3 spans 15 residues. Germline V gene data show CDR1 as SEHNR and CDR2 as FQNEAQ (reference sequence). V lost 1 base, J lost 8 bases, and 7 bases stayed unmatched. DNA for the CDR3: TGTGCCAGCAGCTTAGATGCGGGAGGAGGCCATGAGCAGTTCTTC. Its translation is CASSLDAGGGHEQFF. The full variable domain, in which reference TRBV7-9 and TRBJ2-1 provide the parts outside the CDR3, is DTGVSQNPRHKITKRGQNVTFRCDPISEHNRLYWYRQTLGQGPEFLTYFQNEAQLEKSRLLSDRFSAERPKGSFSTLEIQRTEQGDSAMYLCASSLDAGGGHEQFFGPGTRLTVL.

The CDR3 DNA follows: TGTGCCAGCAGGGGTCGGGGGTTAAACTATGGCTACACCTTC. It translates to CASRGRGLNYGYTF. The chain recombines TRBV2 with TRBJ1-2; a weak D match, TRBD1 (5 bases). CDR1 and CDR2 from the germline V gene are SNHLY and FYNNEI. The CDR3 is 14 amino acids. V lost 6 bases and J lost 2, with 13 bases in between.

This chain uses TRBV7-9 with TRBJ1-1; D is ambiguous. The length of the CDR3 is 16 residues. V was cut by 3 bases and J by 2 bases, with 16 bases left in between. The germline V gene encodes CDR1 SEHNR and CDR2 FQNEAQ (reference sequence). The CDR3 loop is CASSFEGKRTNTEAFF. The CDR3 region has the DNA TGTGCCAGCAGCTTTGAGGGAAAGAGAACCAACACTGAAGCTTTCTTT.

This clone is a singleton in its sample. The genes are TRBV5-4 and TRBJ1-2; D not certain. CDR3 length: 12 amino acids. Germline-derived CDR1 and CDR2 are SGHNT and YYREEE (reference sequence). V lost 5 bases to trimming and J lost 4 bases, with 9 bases between them. CDR3 loop: CASRGLTYGYTF. CDR3 sequence (DNA): TGTGCCAGCAGGGGCCTAACCTATGGCTACACCTTC.

This chain uses TRBV28 with TRBJ1-4; a possible D gene is TRBD1 (5 bases). CDR1 is MDHEN, CDR2 SYDVKM, per germline. V was cut by 2 bases and J by 2 bases, with 12 bases left in between. The CDR3 extends over 16 amino acids. The CDR3 DNA sequence: TGTGCCAGCAGTTTAACCCCCCCAGGGACTAATGAAAAACTGTTTTTT. Translating gives CASSLTPPGTNEKLFF.

The chain's CDR3 is CASSLRGDRVYNSPLHF. The CDR3 bases are TGTGCCAGCAGCTTACGAGGGGACAGGGTCTATAATTCACCCCTCCACTTT. V usage is TRBV7-9 and J usage is TRBJ1-6; the match to TRBD1 covers 9 bases. Germline values: CDR1 SEHNR, CDR2 FQNEAQ (reference sequence). This CDR3 spans 17 amino acids. V gave up 2 bases and J gave up 3 bases; unmatched junction bases: 5.

Only one count was recorded for this clone. The chain joins TRBV11-3 to TRBJ2-7; 7 bases match TRBD2. J was trimmed by 3 bases and V by 1 base; bases with no gene match: 6. Germline V gene lookup returns CDR1 SGHNT and CDR2 YENEEA. The CDR3 contains 15 residues. The CDR3 loop is CASSLGSERGYEQYF. The CDR3 DNA sequence: TGTGCCAGCAGCTTAGGTAGCGAGCGGGGCTACGAGCAGTACTTC. The whole variable domain, remainder taken from reference TRBV11-3 and TRBJ2-7, is EAGVVQSPRYKIIEKKQPVAFWCNPISGHNTLYWYLQNLGQGPELLIRYENEEAVDDSQLPKDRFSAERLKGVDSTLKIQPAELGDSAVYLCASSLGSERGYEQYFGPGTRLTVT.

The V gene is TRBV20-1, the J gene TRBJ1-2; TRBD1 agrees at 10 bases. The CDR3 is 11 residues long. J lost 13 bases, V lost 3 bases, and 5 bases had no gene match. From germline, CDR1 is DFQATT and CDR2 SNEGSKA (reference sequence). The CDR3 sequence: CSASLDRGVTF. The CDR3 coding sequence is TGCAGTGCTAGTCTGGACAGGGGGGTCACCTTC.

The rearrangement links TRBV7-8 to TRBJ2-7; the D gene could be TRBD1 or TRBD2 (6 bases each). The CDR3 spans 15 residues. CDR1 SGHVS and CDR2 FQNEAQ come from the germline V gene. V was pared by 5 bases and J by 4 bases, with 18 bases between. CDR3 sequence reads: CASSRGTQYMYEQYF. The CDR3 DNA is TGTGCCAGCAGCCGCGGGACACAGTACATGTACGAGCAGTACTTC.

This clone showed up just a few times. The V and J genes are TRBV10-1 and TRBJ2-1, with 8 bases matching TRBD2. Germline CDR1 and CDR2: WNHNN and SYGVQD (reference sequence). Trimming cost V 8 bases and J 8 bases; bases outside gene matches: 8. The CDR3 runs to 13 residues. The CDR3 DNA is TGCGCCAGCTCCGGGACTAGATTGGATGAGCAGTTCTTC. This translates into CASSGTRLDEQFF.

The chain joins TRBV10-2 to TRBJ2-7; no clear D. The length of the CDR3 is 14 residues. Germline V CDR1 and CDR2: WSHSY, SAAADI. V lost 9 bases and J lost 4, with 19 bases in between. The DNA for the CDR3 is TGCGCCAGTCGTAAGGTTTCTTACGGGTACGAGCAGTACTTC. Protein: CASRKVSYGYEQYF.

The genes are TRBV5-1 and TRBJ2-7, with 8 bases aligning to TRBD2. This CDR3 has 13 residues. Losses at the gene ends were 4 bases for V and 4 bases for J; bases not matched to a gene: 4. CDR1 and CDR2 (germline): SGHRS, YFSETQ. The CDR3 region is CASSVSGSYEQYF. DNA of the CDR3: TGCGCCAGCAGCGTCAGCGGGAGTTACGAGCAGTACTTC.

The rearrangement links TRBV15 to TRBJ2-5, with 8 bases that match TRBD2. Germline V gives CDR1 LNHNV, CDR2 YYDKDF (reference sequence). The CDR3 has 15 residues. V lost 0 bases and J lost 5; bases outside the gene matches: 5. Here the CDR3 DNA reads TGTGCCACCAGCAGAGATCCTCGCGGGGGGGAGACCCAGTACTTC. Amino acid sequence: CATSRDPRGGETQYF. The complete variable domain, with remaining parts taken from reference TRBV15 and TRBJ2-5, reads DAMVIQNPRYQVTQFGKPVTLSCSQTLNHNVMYWYQQKSSQAPKLLFHYYDKDFNNEADTPDNFQSRRPNTSFCFLDIRSPGLGDTAMYLCATSRDPRGGETQYFGPGTRLLVL.

The chain uses TRBV7-2 and TRBJ1-2, with 8 bases aligning to TRBD1. Germline loops: CDR1 SGHTA, CDR2 FQGNSA. V shed 4 bases, J shed 7 bases, and the junction held 14 bases outside the gene matches. The CDR3 runs to 16 residues. CDR3 bases: TGTGCCAGCAGCTCCTTTCCGCAGGGGGCAAGGGCTGGCTACACCTTC. Its protein is CASSSFPQGARAGYTF.

The chain uses TRBV7-6 and TRBJ2-1; 11 bases agree with TRBD2. Trimming took 4 bases from V and 6 from J; bases not matched to a gene: 11. Germline V lookup: CDR1 SGHVS, CDR2 FNYEAQ. The CDR3 is 17 residues long. CDR3 sequence reads: CASSYIAGGEMANEQFF. Written as DNA, the CDR3 is TGTGCCAGCAGCTATATAGCGGGAGGGGAAATGGCCAATGAGCAGTTCTTC.

This clone appeared once. The gene calls are TRBV5-5 and TRBJ2-1, with D possibly being TRBD1 (5 bases). Looked up from germline, CDR1 is SGHKS and CDR2 is YYEKEE (reference sequence). This CDR3 has 14 amino acids. The ends were cut back, 4 bases at V and 8 bases at J, with 16 bases in the middle. CDR3 coding DNA: TGTGCCAGCAGCCATAAGGTATGGGGCGATGAGCAGTTCTTC. It yields the protein CASSHKVWGDEQFF.

This chain links TRBV5-4 with TRBJ2-1; D is unresolved. Germline-derived CDR1 and CDR2 are SGHNT and YYREEE (reference sequence). The CDR3 is 14 amino acids. V was clipped by 4 bases and J by 6 bases, with 14 bases between them. The CDR3 loop reads CASSREIDLNEQFF. Here the CDR3 DNA reads TGTGCCAGCAGCCGAGAGATAGATCTCAATGAGCAGTTCTTC.

The chain employs TRBV7-8 and TRBJ2-6; 7 nucleotides line up with TRBD2. Germline CDR1 SGHVS, CDR2 FQNEAQ. The length of the CDR3 is 18 residues. The J segment lost 1 base and the V segment lost 5 bases, leaving 11 bases of the junction unmatched. CDR3 nucleotide sequence: TGTGCCAGCAGCCCAAGGCTAGCGGCACGTTCTGGGGCCAACGTCCTGACTTTC. Translated, it gives CASSPRLAARSGANVLTF. Filled out from reference TRBV7-8 and TRBJ2-6, the complete variable domain reads GAGVSQSPRYKVAKRGQDVALRCDPISGHVSLFWYQQALGQGPEFLTYFQNEAQLDKSGLPSDRFFAERPEGSVSTLKIQRTQQEDSAVYLCASSPRLAARSGANVLTFGAGSRLTVL.